This TCR beta chain originates from a study of T-cell reconstitution after alpha-beta-depleted transplantation in children (dated by TCRdb to about 2016). In terms of the full investigation: The study quantitatively tracked T-cell immune reconstitution after TCRalphabeta/CD19-depleted allogeneic hematopoietic cell transplantation in children using TCR repertoire profiling.

Worth noting for this clonotype: Its target antigen remains unknown. No much larger clonotype is one base removed from it; base qualities were not supplied.

Receptor libraries were prepared by PCR. These reads were obtained on an Illumina HiSeq 2500. Molecular barcoding was employed in the preparation of TCR libraries, with unique molecular identifiers being used to normalize TCRbeta repertoire quantification. TCRdb reprocessed the public reads (quality trimming at Q25 with fastp, clone calling with MiXCR) and kept in-frame beta chains. Under each unique CDR3 protein, matching rows form one entry showing the most common genes and DNA. The sample includes a few hundred thousand distinct CDR3 sequences, with around 16% observed a single time. About 3.1% of the sample comes from the top ten. The CDR3 numbers 14 residues from cysteine through phenylalanine. Of the read, only the CDR3 DNA is kept; its 42 bases are in frame from base 1. The V end loses 4 bases and the J end loses 4 bases, and a stretch of 14 bases separates them. Looking up the germline V gene yields CDR1 SGHRS and CDR2 YFSETQ.

The source material was PBMCs from the stem cell graft donor, sampled from the stem cell graft. The sequence is built from TRBV5-1 and TRBJ2-5; matching of 6 bases hints at TRBD2 as the D gene. The receptor was derived from a human donor who donated a stem cell graft to a child with acute lymphoblastic leukemia. For the CDR3, the sequence is CASSPRGNRETQYF. The DNA sequence is given as TGCGCCAGCAGCCCGCGGGGCAACCGAGAGACCCAGTACTTC.